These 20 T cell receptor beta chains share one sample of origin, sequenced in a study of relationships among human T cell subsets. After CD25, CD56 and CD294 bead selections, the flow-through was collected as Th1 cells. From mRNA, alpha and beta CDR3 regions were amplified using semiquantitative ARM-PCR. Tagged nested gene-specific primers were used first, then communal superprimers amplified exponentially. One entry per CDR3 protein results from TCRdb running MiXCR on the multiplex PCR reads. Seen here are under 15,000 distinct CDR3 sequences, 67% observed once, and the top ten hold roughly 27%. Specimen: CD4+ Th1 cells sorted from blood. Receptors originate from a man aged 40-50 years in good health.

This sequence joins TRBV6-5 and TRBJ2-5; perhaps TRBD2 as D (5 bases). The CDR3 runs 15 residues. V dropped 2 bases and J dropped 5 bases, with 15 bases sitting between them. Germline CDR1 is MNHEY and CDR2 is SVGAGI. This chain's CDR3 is CASSYKTPGVETQYF. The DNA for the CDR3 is TGTGCCAGCAGTTACAAGACTCCCGGGGTTGAGACCCAGTACTTC.

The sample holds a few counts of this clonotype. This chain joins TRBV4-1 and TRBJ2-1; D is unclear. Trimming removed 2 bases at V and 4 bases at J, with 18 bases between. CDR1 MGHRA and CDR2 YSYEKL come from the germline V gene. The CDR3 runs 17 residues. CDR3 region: CASSQLPLGILYNEQFF. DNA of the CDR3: TGCGCCAGCAGCCAACTTCCCTTGGGTATACTATACAATGAGCAGTTCTTC.

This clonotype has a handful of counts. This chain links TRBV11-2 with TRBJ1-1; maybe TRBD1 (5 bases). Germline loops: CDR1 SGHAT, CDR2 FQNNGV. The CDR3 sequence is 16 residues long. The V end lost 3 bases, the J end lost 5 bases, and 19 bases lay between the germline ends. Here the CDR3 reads CASSFGLDTRGTEAFF. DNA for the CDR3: TGTGCCAGCAGCTTTGGCCTGGACACCCGGGGGACTGAAGCTTTCTTT.

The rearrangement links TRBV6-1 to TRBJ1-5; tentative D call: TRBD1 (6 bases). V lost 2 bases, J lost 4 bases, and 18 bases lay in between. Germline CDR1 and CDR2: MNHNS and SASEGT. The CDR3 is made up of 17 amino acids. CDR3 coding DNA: TGTGCCAGCAGTGAACGTGACAGGCCTTTGGCGAATCAGCCCCAGCATTTT. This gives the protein CASSERDRPLANQPQHF.

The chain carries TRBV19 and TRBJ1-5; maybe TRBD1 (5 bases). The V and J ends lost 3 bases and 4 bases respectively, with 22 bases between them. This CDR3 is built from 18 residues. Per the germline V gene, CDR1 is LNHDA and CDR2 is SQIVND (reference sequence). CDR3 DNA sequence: TGTGCCAGTAGTATTGGACCGGGCCAGGGTTCCGGTAATCAGCCCCAGCATTTT. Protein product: CASSIGPGQGSGNQPQHF.

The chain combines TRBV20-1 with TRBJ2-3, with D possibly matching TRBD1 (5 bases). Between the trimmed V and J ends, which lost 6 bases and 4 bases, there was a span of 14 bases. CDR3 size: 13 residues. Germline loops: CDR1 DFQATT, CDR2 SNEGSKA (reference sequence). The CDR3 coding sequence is TGCAGTGCCCGCAGGGCATACGCAGATACGCAGTATTTT. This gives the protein CSARRAYADTQYF.

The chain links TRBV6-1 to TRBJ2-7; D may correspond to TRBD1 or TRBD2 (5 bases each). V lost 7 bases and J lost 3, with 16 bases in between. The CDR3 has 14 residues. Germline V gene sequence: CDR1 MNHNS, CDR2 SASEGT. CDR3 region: CASTMGRSVYEQYF. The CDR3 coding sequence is TGTGCCAGCACCATGGGACGGTCGGTCTACGAGCAGTACTTC.

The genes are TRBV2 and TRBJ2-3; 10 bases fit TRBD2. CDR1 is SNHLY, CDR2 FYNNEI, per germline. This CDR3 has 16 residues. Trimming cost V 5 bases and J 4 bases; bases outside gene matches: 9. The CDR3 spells CASSYYLAGAADTQYF. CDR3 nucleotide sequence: TGTGCCAGCAGTTATTACCTAGCGGGAGCGGCAGATACGCAGTATTTT.

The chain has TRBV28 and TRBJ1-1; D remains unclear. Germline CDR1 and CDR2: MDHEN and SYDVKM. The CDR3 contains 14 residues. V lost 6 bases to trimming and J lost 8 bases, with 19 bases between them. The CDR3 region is CASRIAGATREAFF. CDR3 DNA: TGTGCCAGCAGGATAGCAGGAGCAACACGAGAAGCTTTCTTT.

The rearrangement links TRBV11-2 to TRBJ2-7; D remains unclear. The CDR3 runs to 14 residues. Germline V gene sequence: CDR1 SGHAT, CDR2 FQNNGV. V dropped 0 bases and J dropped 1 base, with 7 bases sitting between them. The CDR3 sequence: CASSLDSLSYEQYF. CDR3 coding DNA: TGTGCCAGCAGCTTAGACTCTTTGTCCTACGAGCAGTACTTC.

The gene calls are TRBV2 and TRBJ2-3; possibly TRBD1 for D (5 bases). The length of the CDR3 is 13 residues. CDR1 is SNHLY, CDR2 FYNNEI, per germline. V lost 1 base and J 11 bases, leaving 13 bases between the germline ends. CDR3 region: CASSEEMNTGQYF. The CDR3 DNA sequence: TGTGCCAGCAGTGAAGAGATGAATACAGGGCAGTATTTT.

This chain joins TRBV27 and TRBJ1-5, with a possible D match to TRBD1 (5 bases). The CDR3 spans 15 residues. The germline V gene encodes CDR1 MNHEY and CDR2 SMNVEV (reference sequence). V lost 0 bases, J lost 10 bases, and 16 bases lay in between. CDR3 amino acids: CASSLSGQGPVPQHF. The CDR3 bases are TGTGCCAGCAGTTTATCGGGGCAGGGCCCGGTACCCCAGCATTTT.

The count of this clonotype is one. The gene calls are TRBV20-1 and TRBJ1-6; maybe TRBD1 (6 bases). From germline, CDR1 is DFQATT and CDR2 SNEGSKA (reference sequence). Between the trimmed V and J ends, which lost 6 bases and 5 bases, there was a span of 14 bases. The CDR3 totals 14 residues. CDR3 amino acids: CSANPGHNNSPLHF. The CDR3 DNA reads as TGCAGTGCAAATCCGGGACATAATAATTCACCCCTCCACTTT.

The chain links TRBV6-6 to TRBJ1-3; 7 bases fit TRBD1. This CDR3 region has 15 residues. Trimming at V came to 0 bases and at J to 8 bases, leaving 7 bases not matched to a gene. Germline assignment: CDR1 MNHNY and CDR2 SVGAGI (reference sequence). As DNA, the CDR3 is TGTGCCAGCAGTTACTCAGACAGGGTTCGAGACACCATATATTTT. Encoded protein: CASSYSDRVRDTIYF.

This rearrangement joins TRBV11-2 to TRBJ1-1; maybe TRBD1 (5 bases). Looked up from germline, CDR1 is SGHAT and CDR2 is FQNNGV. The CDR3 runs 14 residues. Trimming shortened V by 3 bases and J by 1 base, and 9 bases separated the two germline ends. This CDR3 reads CASSLDTSNTEAFF. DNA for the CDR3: TGTGCCAGCAGCTTGGACACCTCGAACACTGAAGCTTTCTTT.

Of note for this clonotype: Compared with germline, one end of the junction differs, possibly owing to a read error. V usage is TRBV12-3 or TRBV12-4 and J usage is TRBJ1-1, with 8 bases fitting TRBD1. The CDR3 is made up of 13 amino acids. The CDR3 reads CASSLPHGTGKGF. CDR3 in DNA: TGTGCCAGCAGTTTACCCCACGGGACAGGAAAGGGCTTT.

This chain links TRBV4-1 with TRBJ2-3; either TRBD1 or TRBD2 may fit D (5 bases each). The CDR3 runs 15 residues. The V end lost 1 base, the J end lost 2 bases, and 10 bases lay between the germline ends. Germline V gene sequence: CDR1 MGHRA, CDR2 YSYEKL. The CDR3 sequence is CASSQGYGTTDTQYF. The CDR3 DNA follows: TGCGCCAGCAGCCAAGGTTATGGGACCACAGATACGCAGTATTTT.

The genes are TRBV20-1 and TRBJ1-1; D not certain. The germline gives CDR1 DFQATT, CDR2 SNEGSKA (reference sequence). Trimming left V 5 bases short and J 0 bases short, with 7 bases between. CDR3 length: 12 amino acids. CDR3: CSAEGMNTEAFF. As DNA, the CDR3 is TGCAGTGCTGAGGGAATGAACACTGAAGCTTTCTTT.

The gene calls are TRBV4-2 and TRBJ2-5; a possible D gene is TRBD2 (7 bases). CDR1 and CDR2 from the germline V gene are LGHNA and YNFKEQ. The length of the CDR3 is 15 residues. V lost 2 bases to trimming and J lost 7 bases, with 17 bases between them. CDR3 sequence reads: CASSQIRGGHLTQYF. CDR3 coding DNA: TGTGCCAGCAGCCAAATTAGGGGGGGTCATCTGACCCAGTACTTC.

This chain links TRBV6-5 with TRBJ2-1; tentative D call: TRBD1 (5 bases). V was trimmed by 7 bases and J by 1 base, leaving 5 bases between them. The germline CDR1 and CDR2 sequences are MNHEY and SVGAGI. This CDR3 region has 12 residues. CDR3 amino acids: CASKGSYNEQFF. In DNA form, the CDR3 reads TGTGCCAGCAAGGGGTCCTACAATGAGCAGTTCTTC.